One sample yielded the 12 T cell receptor beta chains listed below, sequenced in a study of multiple sclerosis patients with progressive multifocal leukoencephalopathy. The protocol was immunoSEQ multiplex PCR, while the TCRdb copy is restricted to in-frame clones and leaves out a portion. The sample has more than 30,000 clones; roughly 86% are singletons. The time point denotes: time of PML onset. The sequences come from PBMCs, collected from a patient treated with natalizumab. The receptor source for this set is a woman in her thirties or forties with progressive multifocal leukoencephalopathy.

The chain joins TRBV9 to TRBJ2-3, with 13 bases that match TRBD2. In germline, CDR1 is SGDLS, CDR2 YYNGEE. The CDR3 spans 18 residues. V lost 4 bases to trimming and J lost 2 bases; unmatched junction nucleotides: 10. Here the CDR3 DNA reads TGTGCCAGCAGCCTACGGATGGGACTAGCGGGAAACACAGATACGCAGTATTTT. It translates to CASSLRMGLAGNTDTQYF.

The V and J genes are TRBV6-1 and TRBJ1-5; D unresolved. Germline V gene sequence: CDR1 MNHNS, CDR2 SASEGT. The CDR3 sequence is 16 residues long. The V end lost 3 bases, the J end lost 2 bases, and 14 bases lay between the germline ends. CDR3 DNA sequence: TGTGCCAGCAGTGACCTTTTCGGTTCCGGCAATCAGCCCCAGCATTTT. It specifies CASSDLFGSGNQPQHF.

This clone was detected only once. The rearrangement links TRBV19 to TRBJ2-7, with D perhaps TRBD1 (6 bases). Germline CDR1 and CDR2: LNHDA and SQIVND (reference sequence). The CDR3 is 14 residues long. Trimming stripped 5 bases from V and 0 bases from J, with 11 bases between. The CDR3 here is CASSPGTFSYEQYF. CDR3 nucleotide sequence: TGTGCCAGTAGTCCGGGGACATTCTCCTACGAGCAGTACTTC.

This clone was observed a handful of times. The chain joins TRBV11-3 to TRBJ1-5, with a weak D call TRBD1 (5 bases). This CDR3 comprises 16 residues. The ends were cut back, 3 bases at V and 5 bases at J, with 17 bases in the middle. Germline CDR1 SGHNT, CDR2 YENEEA. The CDR3 DNA follows: TGTGCCAGCAGCTTGGGTTCGCACGGGGGAGATCAGCCCCAGCATTTT. Translating it yields CASSLGSHGGDQPQHF. Drawing the rest from reference TRBV11-3 and TRBJ1-5, the complete variable domain is EAGVVQSPRYKIIEKKQPVAFWCNPISGHNTLYWYLQNLGQGPELLIRYENEEAVDDSQLPKDRFSAERLKGVDSTLKIQPAELGDSAVYLCASSLGSHGGDQPQHFGDGTRLSIL.

This clone appeared once. The V gene is TRBV7-2, the J gene TRBJ2-7, with TRBD2 matching over 12 bases. V shed 5 bases, J shed 4 bases, and the junction held 6 bases outside the gene matches. CDR1 and CDR2 (germline): SGHTA, FQGNSA. This CDR3 is 15 amino acids long. The CDR3 loop reads CASSHRTSGAYEQYF. The CDR3 bases are TGTGCCAGCAGCCATCGGACTAGCGGGGCTTACGAGCAGTACTTC.

J is TRBJ1-5 and V is TRBV5-1; D remains unclear. This CDR3 spans 13 amino acids. CDR1 and CDR2 from the germline V gene are SGHRS and YFSETQ. Deletions cut 4 bases from V and 4 bases from J, with 9 bases between. Here the CDR3 DNA reads TGCGCCAGCAGCCTGGACGGTAATCAGCCCCAGCATTTT. It codes for CASSLDGNQPQHF.

The chain couples TRBV6-1 to TRBJ2-2, with unresolved D. From germline, CDR1 is MNHNS and CDR2 SASEGT. There are 14 residues in the CDR3. V was pared by 7 bases and J by 0 bases, with 9 bases between. The CDR3: CASTHSANTGELFF. The CDR3 DNA reads TGTGCCAGCACTCATTCGGCGAACACCGGGGAGCTGTTTTTT.

The rearrangement links TRBV20-1 to TRBJ1-1, with D possibly matching TRBD1 (5 bases). CDR1 and CDR2 from the germline V gene are DFQATT and SNEGSKA (reference sequence). This CDR3 has 11 residues. Between the trimmed V and J ends, which lost 4 bases and 5 bases, there was a span of 8 bases. CDR3 in amino acids: CSATHRTEAFF. As DNA, the CDR3 is TGCAGTGCTACCCACAGGACTGAAGCTTTCTTT.

The rearrangement joins TRBV6-6 to TRBJ2-7; 10 nucleotides align to TRBD1. J gave up 7 bases and V 6 bases, and 9 bases lay outside the gene matches. The CDR3 has 14 residues. Germline V gene sequence: CDR1 MNHNY, CDR2 SVGAGI (reference sequence). The CDR3 spells CASRDDRGRWEQYF. The CDR3 coding sequence is TGTGCCAGCAGAGATGACAGGGGGCGCTGGGAGCAGTACTTC.

The chain has TRBV6-1 and TRBJ1-1; D ambiguous. V lost 5 bases, J lost 3 bases, and 1 base lay in between. This CDR3 is 10 amino acids long. Germline V gene sequence: CDR1 MNHNS, CDR2 SASEGT. The CDR3 here is CASSYTEAFF. CDR3 DNA: TGTGCCAGCAGTTACACTGAAGCTTTCTTT.

The chain links TRBV6-6 to TRBJ2-3; 8 bases align to TRBD2. The CDR3 consists of 15 residues. Germline values: CDR1 MNHNY, CDR2 SVGAGI (reference sequence). Germline trimming cut 10 bases from V and 2 bases from J; bases unmatched to any gene: 11. CDR3 loop: CATSDIAGPTDTQYF. DNA for the CDR3: TGTGCCACCTCGGACATAGCGGGGCCCACAGATACGCAGTATTTT.

The chain combines TRBV19 with TRBJ2-7, with D tentatively TRBD1 or TRBD2 (5 bases each). Germline CDR1 is LNHDA and CDR2 is SQIVND (reference sequence). V lost 0 bases to trimming and J lost 5 bases, with 11 bases between them. The CDR3 extends over 14 amino acids. DNA for the CDR3: TGTGCCAGTAGTATAGAGGCCAGGGAGCACGAGCAGTACTTC. Residues: CASSIEAREHEQYF.